The TCR beta chain under discussion was sequenced for a study of T cells in Graves' hyperthyroidism and ophthalmopathy. Broader study findings: A model built on 13 V-J features separated ophthalmopathy from stable hyperthyroidism.

This CDR3 has 22 residues. Germline V gene sequence: CDR1 SGHTA, CDR2 FQGNSA. V gave up 4 bases and J gave up 6 bases, with 36 bases separating them. Comment on this clonotype: Its antigen is as yet unknown.

Template material for amplifying TCR beta CDR3 regions consisted of RNA transcripts. TCR CDR3 regions were first amplified by RT-PCR with HTBI primers. Using its own MiXCR run on the multiplex PCR reads, TCRdb lists one record per CDR3 protein. Of a few hundred thousand distinct CDR3 sequences in the sample, 15% to 19% are singletons; the top ten hold about a quarter. This sequence was found in a woman aged 18-30 years with Graves' hyperthyroidism that later progressed to Graves' ophthalmopathy. The sample taken for sequencing was blood. The chain links TRBV7-2 to TRBJ2-2; a possible D gene is TRBD2 (6 bases). In DNA form, the CDR3 reads TGTGCCAGCAGCTCCCTTTGGCCGCTCGTTTCTCACGGGACTGCCGAACCCGGGGAGCTGTTTTTT. It translates to CASSSLWPLVSHGTAEPGELFF. The full variable domain, its missing parts supplied by reference TRBV7-2 and TRBJ2-2, is GAGVSQSPSNKVTEKGKDVELRCDPISGHTALYWYRQSLGQGLEFLIYFQGNSAPDKSGLPSDRFSAERTGGSVSTLTIQRTQQEDSAVYLCASSSLWPLVSHGTAEPGELFFGEGSRLTVL.